These 9 T cell receptor beta chains came from one sample sequenced in a study of blood T cell repertoires in COVID-19. Sequenced by immunoSEQ multiplex PCR; TCRdb stores in-frame clones only, minus some. The sample carries around 130,000 clones, 70% to 85% recorded once. The sample comprised peripheral blood. The receptors derive from a woman between 55 and 75 years old with acute or convalescent COVID-19.

The rearrangement joins TRBV30 to TRBJ2-3; 12 bases are a match to TRBD2. Germline CDR1 is GTSNPN and CDR2 is SVGIG (reference sequence). The V segment lost 2 bases and the J segment 8 bases; nucleotides outside the gene matches: 14. This CDR3 region has 17 residues. CDR3 in DNA: TGTGCCTGGAGTCTTCCCAGGGCTAGCGGGGGGGCCGTTACGCAGTATTTT. It translates to CAWSLPRASGGAVTQYF.

For the CDR3, the DNA is TGTGCCAGCAGCCAAGACAGTGAGACCCAGTACTTC. Translated: CASSQDSETQYF. This chain links TRBV3-1 (or the pseudogene TRBV3-2) with TRBJ2-5; D gene ambiguous. This CDR3 comprises 12 residues. Trimming pared 0 bases from V and 5 bases from J, leaving 4 bases between. Germline V lookup: CDR1 LGHDT, CDR2 YNNKEL (reference sequence).

The genes are TRBV3-1 (or the pseudogene TRBV3-2) and TRBJ2-1, with 14 positions matching TRBD2. Germline loops: CDR1 LGHDT, CDR2 YNNKEL (reference sequence). Trimming took 0 bases from V and 0 from J; bases not matched to a gene: 7. The CDR3 totals 20 residues. CDR3 sequence: CASSQEGLAGGWSSYNEQFF. CDR3 coding DNA: TGTGCCAGCAGCCAAGAAGGACTAGCGGGGGGCTGGAGCTCCTACAATGAGCAGTTCTTC.

This chain links TRBV5-1 with TRBJ1-4; the match to TRBD1 covers 7 bases. The CDR3 totals 16 residues. Germline V CDR1 and CDR2: SGHRS, YFSETQ. V was clipped by 3 bases and J by 0 bases; unmatched bases: 5. CDR3 sequence (DNA): TGCGCCAGCAGCTGGACAGGAGGTGCAACTAATGAAAAACTGTTTTTT. The encoded protein is CASSWTGGATNEKLFF.

The chain uses TRBV12-3 or TRBV12-4 and TRBJ1-5, with TRBD1 as a possible D gene (5 bases). The CDR3 consists of 13 residues. V was trimmed by 4 bases and J by 4 bases, leaving 8 bases between them. The CDR3 coding sequence is TGTGCCAGCAGTTCGCCAGGGAATCAGCCCCAGCATTTT. Amino acids: CASSSPGNQPQHF.

The gene calls are TRBV24-1 and TRBJ1-4; 12 positions match TRBD1. The CDR3 spans 17 residues. Unmatched junction bases numbered 11, after V lost 5 bases and J lost 8 bases. Germline V gene sequence: CDR1 KGHDR, CDR2 SFDVKD. This CDR3 is CATSGGQGALGEEKLFF. The CDR3 DNA sequence: TGTGCCACCAGTGGGGGACAGGGGGCCTTGGGAGAGGAAAAACTGTTTTTT.

The J gene is TRBJ2-2, the V gene TRBV4-1; D may be TRBD1 (6 bases). The CDR3 contains 18 residues. Germline assignment: CDR1 MGHRA and CDR2 YSYEKL. The ends were cut back, 0 bases at V and 4 bases at J, with 18 bases in the middle. This chain's CDR3 is CASSQDLDSSTRTGELFF. CDR3 DNA: TGCGCCAGCAGCCAAGACCTGGACAGCTCTACTCGCACCGGGGAGCTGTTTTTT.

The J gene is TRBJ2-5, the V gene TRBV5-1, with D uncertain. The V gene lost 5 bases and the J gene lost 2 bases, with 7 bases spanning the gap. CDR1 SGHRS and CDR2 YFSETQ come from the germline V gene. The CDR3 runs to 12 residues. The CDR3: CASRVQQETQYF. CDR3 sequence (DNA): TGCGCCAGCAGAGTACAGCAAGAGACCCAGTACTTC. The entire variable domain, with the rest obtained from reference TRBV5-1 and TRBJ2-5, is as follows: KAGVTQTPRYLIKTRGQQVTLSCSPISGHRSVSWYQQTPGQGLQFLFEYFSETQRNKGNFPGRFSGRQFSNSRSEMNVSTLELGDSALYLCASRVQQETQYFGPGTRLLVL.

This chain uses TRBV29-1 with TRBJ2-1; 7 nucleotides align to TRBD1. The V segment lost 6 bases and the J segment 10 bases; nucleotides outside the gene matches: 6. Per the germline V gene, CDR1 is SQVTM and CDR2 is ANQGSEA. CDR3 length equals 11 residues. The CDR3, as DNA: TGCAGCGTACATGAGGGGGCAGAGCAGTTCTTC. Its protein is CSVHEGAEQFF.